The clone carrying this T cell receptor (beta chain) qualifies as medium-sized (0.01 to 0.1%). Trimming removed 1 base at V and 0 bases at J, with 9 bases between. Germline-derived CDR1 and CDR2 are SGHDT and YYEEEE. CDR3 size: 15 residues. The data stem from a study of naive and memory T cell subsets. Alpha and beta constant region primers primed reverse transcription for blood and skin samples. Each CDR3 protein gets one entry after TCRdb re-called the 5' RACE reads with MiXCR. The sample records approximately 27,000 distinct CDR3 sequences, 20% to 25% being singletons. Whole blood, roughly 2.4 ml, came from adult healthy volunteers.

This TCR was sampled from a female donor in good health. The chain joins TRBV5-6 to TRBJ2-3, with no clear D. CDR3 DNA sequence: TGTGCCAGCAGCTTGCTCGCACTGAGCACAGATACGCAGTATTTT. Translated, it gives CASSLLALSTDTQYF.